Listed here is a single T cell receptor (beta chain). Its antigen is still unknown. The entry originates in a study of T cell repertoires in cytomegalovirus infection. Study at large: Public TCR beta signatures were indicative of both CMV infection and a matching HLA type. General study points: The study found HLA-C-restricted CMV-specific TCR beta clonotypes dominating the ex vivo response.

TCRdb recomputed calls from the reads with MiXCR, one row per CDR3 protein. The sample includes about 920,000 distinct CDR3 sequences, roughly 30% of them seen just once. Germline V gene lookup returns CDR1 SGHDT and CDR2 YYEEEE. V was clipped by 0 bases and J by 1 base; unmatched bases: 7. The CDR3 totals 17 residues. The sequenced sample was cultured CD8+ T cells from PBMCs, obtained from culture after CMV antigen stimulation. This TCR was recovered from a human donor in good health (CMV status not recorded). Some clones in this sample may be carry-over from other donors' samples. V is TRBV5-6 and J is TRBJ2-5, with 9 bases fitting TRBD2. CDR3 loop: CASSLAGRGGFQETQYF. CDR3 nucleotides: TGTGCCAGCAGCTTGGCGGGGCGGGGGGGATTCCAAGAGACCCAGTACTTC.